This T cell receptor (beta chain) was recovered during a study of radiation and T cells in renal cell carcinoma. General observations from the study: In blood, top tumor clones expanded by 2 weeks, shrinking by 4.

This clone was recorded a few times. Its antigen is undetermined. Time point: blood 4 weeks post-SBRT, at nephrectomy. Treatment denoted: 15 Gy SBRT to primary tumor, nephrectomy 4 weeks later. Blood was sampled at baseline, 2 weeks and 4 weeks after SBRT. Clear cell pathology was present in this patient's renal cell carcinoma. TCRdb's copy holds only in-frame clones and misses some; the assay was immunoSEQ multiplex PCR. Of roughly 61,000 clones listed, over 60% are singletons. In germline, CDR1 is MNHNY, CDR2 SVGAGI (reference sequence). CDR3 size: 14 residues. The trim removed 9 bases at V and 5 bases at J, leaving 8 bases unmatched.

This specimen consisted of blood, obtained from a patient whose treatment included radiotherapy and nephrectomy. The TCR sequence derives from a man between 60 and 70 years old with renal cell carcinoma. The gene calls are TRBV6-6 and TRBJ2-5; 11 positions match TRBD1. The CDR3 DNA is TGTGCCAGTTCCGGACAGGGGGCAATGGAGACCCAGTACTTC. Its translation is CASSGQGAMETQYF.